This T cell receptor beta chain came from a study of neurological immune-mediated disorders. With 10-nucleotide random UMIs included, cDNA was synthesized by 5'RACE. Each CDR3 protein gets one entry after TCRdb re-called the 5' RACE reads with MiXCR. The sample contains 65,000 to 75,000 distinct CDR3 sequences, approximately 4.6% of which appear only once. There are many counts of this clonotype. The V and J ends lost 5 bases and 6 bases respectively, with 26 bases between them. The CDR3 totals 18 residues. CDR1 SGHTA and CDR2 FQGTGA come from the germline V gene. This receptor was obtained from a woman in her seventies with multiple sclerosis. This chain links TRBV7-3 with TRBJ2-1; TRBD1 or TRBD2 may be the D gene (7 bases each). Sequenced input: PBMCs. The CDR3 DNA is TGTGCCAGCAGCCTAAAGGCAAAGGGGGCGGGAGCTATCAATGAGCAGTTCTTC. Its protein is CASSLKAKGAGAINEQFF.